The 7 T cell receptor beta chains listed next were all sequenced from one sample in a study of T cell changes during pregnancy in multiple sclerosis. This table comes from immunoSEQ multiplex PCR, and its TCRdb copy is limited to in-frame clones, with some not included. The data contain some 99,000 clones, about 90% of them singletons. The sample in question was peripheral blood, obtained after pregnancy. The receptors originated from a female donor in good health, enrolled as a control in a pregnancy study.

V gene TRBV6-6 combines with J gene TRBJ1-2; 7 nucleotides match TRBD1. This CDR3 is 16 amino acids long. Germline V gives CDR1 MNHNY, CDR2 SVGAGI (reference sequence). V lost 5 bases to trimming and J lost 2 bases; unmatched junction nucleotides: 11. CDR3 nucleotide sequence: TGTGCCAGCAGTCCAATAACAGGGGAAACGAACTATGGCTACACCTTC. This codes for CASSPITGETNYGYTF.

This clone showed up just once. CDR3 region: CSVAGTLFSEQYF. The CDR3 DNA is TGCAGCGTTGCCGGGACACTTTTCTCCGAGCAGTACTTC. The J gene is TRBJ2-7, the V gene TRBV29-1; possible D gene TRBD1, 6 bases. V was pared by 4 bases and J by 6 bases, with 16 bases between. This CDR3 is built from 13 residues. Germline CDR1 and CDR2: SQVTM and ANQGSEA.

This clone was seen just once. V is TRBV6-1 and J is TRBJ2-7, with TRBD1 matching 8 bases. The CDR3 extends over 15 amino acids. V trimming: 0 bases; J trimming: 5 bases; junction bases outside the gene matches: 6. CDR1 is MNHNS and CDR2 is SASEGT in the germline V gene. The CDR3 sequence is CASSEATGEVNEQYF. The CDR3 DNA reads TGTGCCAGCAGTGAAGCGACAGGGGAAGTGAACGAGCAGTACTTC.

The rearrangement uses TRBV30 and TRBJ1-1; 8 bases line up with TRBD1. Germline-derived CDR1 and CDR2 are GTSNPN and SVGIG (reference sequence). Losses at the gene ends were 5 bases for V and 5 bases for J; bases not matched to a gene: 4. The CDR3 extends over 12 amino acids. CDR3 protein: CAWDTGGTEAFF. In DNA, the CDR3 is TGTGCCTGGGACACAGGGGGGACTGAAGCTTTCTTT. The full variable domain, completed using reference TRBV30 and TRBJ1-1, is SQTIHQWPATLVQPVGSPLSLECTVEGTSNPNLYWYRQAAGRGLQLLFYSVGIGQISSEVPQNLSASRPQDRQFILSSKKLLLSDSGFYLCAWDTGGTEAFFGQGTRLTVV.

This clone was detected only once. The chain couples TRBV15 to TRBJ1-2; the match to TRBD1 covers 8 bases. The CDR3 is made up of 15 amino acids. Germline V gives CDR1 LNHNV, CDR2 YYDKDF (reference sequence). The J segment lost 2 bases and the V segment lost 3 bases, leaving 5 bases of the junction unmatched. The CDR3 bases are TGTGCCACCAGCAGTTTCAGGGGGCTAAACTATGGCTACACCTTC. Its protein product is CATSSFRGLNYGYTF.

The rearrangement links TRBV4-1 to TRBJ1-1; unclear D gene. CDR1 MGHRA and CDR2 YSYEKL come from the germline V gene. V lost 1 base to trimming and J lost 5 bases, with 14 bases between them. CDR3 size: 15 residues. CDR3 DNA sequence: TGCGCCAGCAGCCAAGTCCGGCGGGGAGGAACTGAAGCTTTCTTT. Translating it yields CASSQVRRGGTEAFF.

The chain has TRBV28 and TRBJ2-1, with 8 nucleotides matching TRBD2. With 4 bases clipped from V and 6 bases from J, the junction kept 8 bases outside the gene matches. Germline V gives CDR1 MDHEN, CDR2 SYDVKM. The length of the CDR3 is 15 residues. The CDR3 is CASSSGTRTLNEQFF. CDR3 bases: TGTGCCAGCAGTTCCGGGACTAGGACCCTCAATGAGCAGTTCTTC. Full variable domain (outside the CDR3, taken from reference TRBV28 and TRBJ2-1): DVKVTQSSRYLVKRTGEKVFLECVQDMDHENMFWYRQDPGLGLRLIYFSYDVKMKEKGDIPEGYSVSREKKERFSLILESASTNQTSMYLCASSSGTRTLNEQFFGPGTRLTVL.